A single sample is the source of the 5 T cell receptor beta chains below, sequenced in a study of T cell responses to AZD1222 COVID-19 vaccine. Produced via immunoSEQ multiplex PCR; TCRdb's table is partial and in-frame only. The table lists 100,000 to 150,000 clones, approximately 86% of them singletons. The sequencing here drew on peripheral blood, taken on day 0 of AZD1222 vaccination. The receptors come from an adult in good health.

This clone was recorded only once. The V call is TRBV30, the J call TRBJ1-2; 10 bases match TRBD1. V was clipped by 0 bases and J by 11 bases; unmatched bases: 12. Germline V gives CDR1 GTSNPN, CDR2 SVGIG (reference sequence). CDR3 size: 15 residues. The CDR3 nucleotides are TGTGCCTGGAGTGTCACGACCGGGACAGGGGCCCGTTACACCTTC. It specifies CAWSVTTGTGARYTF.

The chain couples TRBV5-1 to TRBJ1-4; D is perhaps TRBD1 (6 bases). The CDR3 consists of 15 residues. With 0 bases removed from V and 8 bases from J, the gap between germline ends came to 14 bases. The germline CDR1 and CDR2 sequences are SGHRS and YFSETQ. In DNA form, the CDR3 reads TGCGCCAGCAGCTTGGAGGGGGGCCTGAGGGAAAAACTGTTTTTT. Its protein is CASSLEGGLREKLFF.

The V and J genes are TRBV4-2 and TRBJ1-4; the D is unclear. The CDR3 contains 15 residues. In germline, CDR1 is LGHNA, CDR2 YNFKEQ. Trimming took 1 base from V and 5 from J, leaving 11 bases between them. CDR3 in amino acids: CASSQAGQPNEKLFF. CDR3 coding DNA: TGTGCCAGCAGCCAAGCCGGTCAGCCAAATGAAAAACTGTTTTTT.

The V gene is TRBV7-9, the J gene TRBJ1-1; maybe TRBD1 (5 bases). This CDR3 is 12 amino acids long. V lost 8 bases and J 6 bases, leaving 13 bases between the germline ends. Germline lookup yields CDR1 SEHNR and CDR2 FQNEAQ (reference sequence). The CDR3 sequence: CASRSRDPEAFF. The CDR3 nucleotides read TGTGCCAGCCGGTCCCGGGACCCTGAAGCTTTCTTT.

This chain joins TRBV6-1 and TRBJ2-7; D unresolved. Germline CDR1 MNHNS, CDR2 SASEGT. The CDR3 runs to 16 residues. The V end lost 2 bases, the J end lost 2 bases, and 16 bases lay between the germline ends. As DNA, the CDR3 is TGTGCCAGCAGTGAAATTCCTGGTGGCGGAACCTACGAGCAGTACTTC. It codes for CASSEIPGGGTYEQYF.